This passage covers 28 T cell receptor beta chains from one sample sequenced in a study of cytomegalovirus exposure and HLA in healthy donors. Data came from immunoSEQ multiplex PCR; TCRdb stores just in-frame clones and leaves some out. The data show roughly 230,000 clones, less than 95% seen once. The sequencing input was PBMCs. The receptors come from a woman aged 25-40 years in good health and CMV-seronegative.

This clone has just one count. The chain is built from TRBV28 and TRBJ1-2; 7 bases are a match to TRBD1. Germline assignment: CDR1 MDHEN and CDR2 SYDVKM. V trimming: 7 bases; J trimming: 8 bases; junction bases outside the gene matches: 10. The CDR3 has 13 amino acids. The CDR3 spells CASISDRALGYTF. In DNA form, the CDR3 reads TGTGCCAGCATCTCAGACAGGGCCCTCGGCTACACCTTC.

This chain connects TRBV11-1 to TRBJ2-3, with 9 bases that match TRBD2. There are 16 residues in the CDR3. V shed 6 bases and J 1 base; nucleotides not matched to a gene: 8. Per germline, CDR1 SGHAT and CDR2 FQDESV (reference sequence). CDR3 residues: CASRKLAGDGTDTQYF. CDR3 nucleotide sequence: TGTGCCAGCAGAAAATTAGCGGGAGACGGCACAGATACGCAGTATTTT.

J is TRBJ2-5 and V is TRBV9; D may be TRBD2 (6 bases). Germline V gene lookup returns CDR1 SGDLS and CDR2 YYNGEE. V lost 5 bases and J lost 4, with 12 bases in between. The CDR3 extends over 13 amino acids. CDR3 protein: CASSGGNGETQYF. The CDR3 DNA follows: TGTGCCAGCAGTGGGGGGAATGGAGAGACCCAGTACTTC.

The chain links TRBV19 to TRBJ2-1; 9 bases line up with TRBD1. J was trimmed by 4 bases and V by 5 bases; bases with no gene match: 12. The length of the CDR3 is 17 residues. Germline V gene lookup returns CDR1 LNHDA and CDR2 SQIVND (reference sequence). This CDR3 reads CASSPRRTGTGYNEQFF. CDR3 DNA: TGTGCCAGTAGTCCCCGGAGGACCGGGACAGGGTACAATGAGCAGTTCTTC.

The chain links TRBV15 to TRBJ2-7; 9 bases agree with TRBD1. V was pared by 5 bases and J by 4 bases, with 15 bases of the junction left unmatched. This CDR3 spans 17 amino acids. In germline, CDR1 is LNHNV, CDR2 YYDKDF (reference sequence). CDR3: CATSLNPTGTGRYEQYF. As DNA, the CDR3 is TGTGCCACCAGCCTAAACCCAACCGGGACAGGGCGGTACGAGCAGTACTTC.

The J gene is TRBJ2-7, the V gene TRBV14, with 8 bases lining up with TRBD2. Germline V gene data show CDR1 as SGHDN and CDR2 as FVKESK. Trimming removed 0 bases from V and 1 base from J; junction bases left unmatched: 5. The CDR3 has 16 residues. CDR3 in DNA: TGTGCCAGCAGCCAAGAAGCCGGACTAGCATCCTACGAGCAGTACTTC. It yields the protein CASSQEAGLASYEQYF.

V and J are TRBV11-1 and TRBJ2-2; D unresolved. This CDR3 contains 19 residues. Germline V lookup: CDR1 SGHAT, CDR2 FQDESV (reference sequence). V shed 3 bases and J shed 2 bases, with 22 bases lying between them. This CDR3 is CASSFRAFLGLENTGELFF. Written as DNA, the CDR3 is TGTGCCAGCAGCTTTAGAGCCTTCCTGGGCCTAGAAAACACCGGGGAGCTGTTTTTT. The full variable domain, in which reference TRBV11-1 and TRBJ2-2 provide the parts outside the CDR3, is EAEVAQSPRYKITEKSQAVAFWCDPISGHATLYWYRQILGQGPELLVQFQDESVVDDSQLPKDRFSAERLKGVDSTLKIQPAELGDSAMYLCASSFRAFLGLENTGELFFGEGSRLTVL.

In regard to this clone: The sample contains more than one DNA sequence encoding this CDR3. The genes are TRBV29-1 and TRBJ2-7, with unresolved D. With 2 bases removed from V and 4 bases from J, the gap between germline ends came to 6 bases. CDR3 size: 11 residues. Germline-derived CDR1 and CDR2 are SQVTM and ANQGSEA. The CDR3 sequence: CSVESGYEQYF. CDR3 nucleotides: TGCAGCGTTGAATCTGGATACGAGCAGTACTTC.

The rearrangement joins TRBV28 to TRBJ2-7, with TRBD1 matching over 8 bases. Unmatched junction bases numbered 5, after V lost 2 bases and J lost 2 bases. Germline V gives CDR1 MDHEN, CDR2 SYDVKM. The CDR3 consists of 15 residues. The CDR3 here is CASSLGQGGTYEQYF. CDR3 DNA sequence: TGTGCCAGCAGTTTAGGACAGGGTGGGACCTACGAGCAGTACTTC.

J is TRBJ2-7 and V is TRBV4-2; 11 nucleotides line up with TRBD2. The length of the CDR3 is 15 residues. Per the germline V gene, CDR1 is LGHNA and CDR2 is YNFKEQ. V lost 6 bases, J lost 3 bases, and 7 bases stayed unmatched. The CDR3 region is CASRVIAGGDYEQYF. The CDR3 nucleotides are TGTGCCAGCAGGGTGATAGCGGGAGGGGACTACGAGCAGTACTTC.

J is TRBJ2-7 and V is TRBV29-1; D is unresolved. Germline CDR1 and CDR2: SQVTM and ANQGSEA. V lost 2 bases, J lost 6 bases, and 14 bases lay in between. The length of the CDR3 is 13 residues. DNA for the CDR3: TGCAGCGTTGAAAAGTTGTACGAGGTCGAGCAGTACTTC. Protein product: CSVEKLYEVEQYF.

This chain links TRBV29-1 with TRBJ1-2; the D is unclear. Germline lookup yields CDR1 SQVTM and CDR2 ANQGSEA. Trimming took off 0 bases at V and 8 bases at J, with 10 bases between the two ends. The CDR3 extends over 12 amino acids. CDR3 coding DNA: TGCAGCGTTGAAGACTCCCCTCAGGGCTACACCTTC. It codes for CSVEDSPQGYTF.

The chain has TRBV30 and TRBJ2-7, with D maybe TRBD2 (5 bases). Trimming pared 7 bases from V and 1 base from J, leaving 17 bases between. CDR3 size: 14 residues. The germline gives CDR1 GTSNPN, CDR2 SVGIG (reference sequence). The chain's CDR3 is CASTTRGTSYEQYF. For the CDR3, the DNA is TGTGCCTCCACAACCCGGGGTACGTCCTACGAGCAGTACTTC.

The rearrangement links TRBV6-1 to TRBJ2-2, with D unresolved. The CDR3 loop spans 13 amino acids. CDR1 is MNHNS and CDR2 is SASEGT in the germline V gene. V was trimmed by 0 bases and J by 10 bases, leaving 9 bases between them. The CDR3 reads CASSEAIVVELFF. Here the CDR3 DNA reads TGTGCCAGCAGTGAAGCCATTGTGGTGGAGCTGTTTTTT.

The chain joins TRBV28 to TRBJ1-2; the D gene is possibly TRBD1 (5 bases). Trimming left V 5 bases short and J 1 base short, with 14 bases between. Per germline, CDR1 MDHEN and CDR2 SYDVKM. The CDR3 extends over 15 amino acids. The CDR3 DNA reads as TGTGCCAGCAGTATAGTTCAGGGCCTTAACTATGGCTACACCTTC. Its translation: CASSIVQGLNYGYTF.

The chain recombines TRBV18 with TRBJ2-3; TRBD1 agrees at 7 bases. This CDR3 contains 16 residues. The V gene's germline CDR1 is KGHSH and CDR2 LQKENI. The ends lost 5 bases at V and 6 bases at J; junction bases unmatched: 14. CDR3 nucleotides: TGTGCCAGCTCAATATTACAGGGGAGTTATCAGGATACGCAGTATTTT. It translates to CASSILQGSYQDTQYF. The variable domain in full, completed from reference TRBV18 and TRBJ2-3, reads NAGVMQNPRHLVRRRGQEARLRCSPMKGHSHVYWYRQLPEEGLKFMVYLQKENIIDESGMPKERFSAEFPKEGPSILRIQQVVRGDSAAYFCASSILQGSYQDTQYFGPGTRLTVL.

The V and J genes are TRBV6-6 and TRBJ2-7, with no clear D. CDR1 and CDR2 from the germline V gene are MNHNY and SVGAGI (reference sequence). Trimming cost V 2 bases and J 3 bases, with 8 bases left between them. The CDR3 spans 13 residues. This CDR3 is CASSYAGDYEQYF. The DNA of the CDR3 is TGTGCCAGCAGTTACGCAGGAGACTACGAGCAGTACTTC.

The chain uses TRBV19 and TRBJ2-1; 9 bases are shared with TRBD2. This CDR3 comprises 14 residues. V was pared by 9 bases and J by 8 bases, with 11 bases of the junction left unmatched. Germline CDR1 and CDR2: LNHDA and SQIVND (reference sequence). The CDR3 is CASAPGLALDEQFF. The CDR3 DNA is TGTGCCAGCGCTCCGGGACTAGCACTCGATGAGCAGTTCTTC.

The chain joins TRBV27 to TRBJ2-1, with TRBD1 matching 9 bases. The V gene's germline CDR1 is MNHEY and CDR2 SMNVEV (reference sequence). V was pared by 7 bases and J by 4 bases, with 8 bases of the junction left unmatched. The CDR3 runs 15 residues. CDR3 residues: CASTTGTGPYNEQFF. The CDR3 bases are TGTGCCAGCACCACCGGGACAGGGCCTTACAATGAGCAGTTCTTC.

As DNA, the CDR3 is TGCGCCAGCAGCCAAGACAGGGCCGCGAACACCGGGGAGCTGTTTTTT. This gives the protein CASSQDRAANTGELFF. The chain has TRBV4-3 and TRBJ2-2; TRBD1 is a possible D gene (5 bases). Germline-derived CDR1 and CDR2 are LGHNA and YSLEER. Between the trimmed V and J ends, which lost 0 bases and 0 bases, there was a span of 8 bases. The CDR3 covers 16 residues.

This clone was detected only a few times. This rearrangement joins TRBV5-1 to TRBJ2-7; TRBD1 or TRBD2 may be the D gene (5 bases each). The V end lost 4 bases, the J end lost 4 bases, and 12 bases lay between the germline ends. CDR3 length: 13 residues. Germline assignment: CDR1 SGHRS and CDR2 YFSETQ. The CDR3 sequence: CASSMGRNYEQYF. The CDR3 region has the DNA TGCGCCAGCAGCATGGGACGGAATTACGAGCAGTACTTC.

This chain joins TRBV2 and TRBJ1-2, with D possibly being TRBD1 (5 bases). The germline gives CDR1 SNHLY, CDR2 FYNNEI. Between the trimmed V and J ends, which lost 6 bases and 6 bases, there was a span of 8 bases. This CDR3 region has 11 residues. CDR3 residues: CASRGLDGYTF. The CDR3 DNA reads as TGTGCCAGCAGGGGGCTTGATGGCTACACCTTC.

This clone was seen a single time. J is TRBJ2-7 and V is TRBV28; 11 bases match TRBD2. The germline V gene has CDR1 MDHEN and CDR2 SYDVKM. With 5 bases clipped from V and 1 base from J, the junction kept 10 bases outside the gene matches. The CDR3 contains 17 residues. DNA for the CDR3: TGTGCCAGCAGTCCGATGACTAGCGGGACCAGGTCCTACGAGCAGTACTTC. Protein: CASSPMTSGTRSYEQYF.

V and J are TRBV28 and TRBJ2-7; 9 bases agree with TRBD2. The CDR3 extends over 15 amino acids. CDR1 and CDR2 (germline): MDHEN, SYDVKM. Germline trimming cut 5 bases from V and 1 base from J; bases unmatched to any gene: 6. The CDR3 loop is CASSQASGVSYEQYF. As DNA, the CDR3 is TGTGCCAGCAGTCAAGCTAGCGGGGTTTCCTACGAGCAGTACTTC. Full variable domain (missing parts from reference TRBV28 and TRBJ2-7): DVKVTQSSRYLVKRTGEKVFLECVQDMDHENMFWYRQDPGLGLRLIYFSYDVKMKEKGDIPEGYSVSREKKERFSLILESASTNQTSMYLCASSQASGVSYEQYFGPGTRLTVT.

Here the CDR3 DNA reads TGTGCCAGCAGCGTCGGGACTAGCGGGAGTTTAGATACGCAGTATTTT. Residues: CASSVGTSGSLDTQYF. The chain recombines TRBV9 with TRBJ2-3, with 14 bases identical to TRBD2. The CDR3 totals 16 residues. Unmatched junction bases numbered 4, after V lost 2 bases and J lost 5 bases. Germline CDR1 reads SGDLS; CDR2 reads YYNGEE. Based on the CDR3 plus reference TRBV9 and TRBJ2-3, the full variable domain is DSGVTQTPKHLITATGQRVTLRCSPRSGDLSVYWYQQSLDQGLQFLIQYYNGEERAKGNILERFSAQQFPDLHSELNLSSLELGDSALYFCASSVGTSGSLDTQYFGPGTRLTVL.

CDR3 sequence: CASSLGTGGSETQYF. The CDR3 DNA reads TGTGCCAGCAGCTTGGGGACAGGGGGCTCGGAGACCCAGTACTTC. This chain joins TRBV13 and TRBJ2-5; 12 bases align to TRBD1. This CDR3 has 15 residues. With 3 bases clipped from V and 5 bases from J, the junction kept 4 bases outside the gene matches. The germline V gene encodes CDR1 PRHDT and CDR2 FYEKMQ (reference sequence).

The chain recombines TRBV7-8 with TRBJ2-2; 10 bases align to TRBD2. The V gene end was trimmed by 6 bases and the J gene end by 6 bases; junction bases not matched to a gene: 13. CDR3 size: 17 residues. The V gene's germline CDR1 is SGHVS and CDR2 FQNEAQ. Here the CDR3 reads CASSPTAGTSASGELFF. DNA for the CDR3: TGTGCCAGCAGTCCGACGGCCGGGACTAGCGCATCCGGGGAGCTGTTTTTT.

The chain couples TRBV6-5 to TRBJ2-1; 9 bases are a match to TRBD2. Germline-derived CDR1 and CDR2 are MNHEY and SVGAGI. This CDR3 contains 13 residues. With V trimmed by 5 bases and J by 13 bases, 9 bases remained unmatched. This CDR3 reads CASSKGTSLNQFF. For the CDR3, the DNA is TGTGCCAGCAGTAAGGGGACTAGCCTTAATCAGTTCTTC.